This paragraph reports one TCR beta chain. PCR primers comprised 60 Vbeta and 13 Jbeta primers. Assay used: immunoSEQ multiplex PCR; TCRdb lists only in-frame clones, some missing. The table includes 100,000 to 150,000 clones, 80% detected once. This CDR3 has 15 amino acids. Germline V gives CDR1 LGHNA, CDR2 YNFKEQ. Trimming pared 4 bases from V and 0 bases from J, leaving 9 bases between. This record belongs to a study of cytomegalovirus exposure and HLA in healthy donors. The chain links TRBV4-2 to TRBJ1-4; D is uncertain. This receptor was obtained from a man aged 25-40 years in good health and CMV-seronegative. Sequenced material: PBMCs. The chain's CDR3 is CASSREESTNEKLFF. The CDR3 DNA sequence: TGTGCCAGCAGCCGTGAGGAGTCAACTAATGAAAAACTGTTTTTT.